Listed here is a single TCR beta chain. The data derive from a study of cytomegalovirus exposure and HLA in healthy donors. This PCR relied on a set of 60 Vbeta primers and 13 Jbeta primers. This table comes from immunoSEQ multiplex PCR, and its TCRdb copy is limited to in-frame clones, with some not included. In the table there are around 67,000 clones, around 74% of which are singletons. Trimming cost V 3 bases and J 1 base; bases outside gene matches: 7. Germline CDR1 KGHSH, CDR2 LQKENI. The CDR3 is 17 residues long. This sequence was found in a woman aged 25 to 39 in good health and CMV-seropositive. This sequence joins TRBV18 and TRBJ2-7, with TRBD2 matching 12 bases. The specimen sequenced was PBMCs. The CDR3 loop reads CASSPASGRANSYEQYF. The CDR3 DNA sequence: TGTGCCAGCTCACCCGCTAGCGGGAGGGCCAATTCCTACGAGCAGTACTTC.